The present entry profiles one TCR beta chain with its context. The source of the sample is a study of blood T cell repertoires in COVID-19. Study overall: Italy, Spain and the United States were the sources of the convalescent and acute COVID-19 samples. T cells, B-cell-depleted T cells, or PBMCs provided the cDNA or gDNA that served as material.

The CDR3 contains 17 residues. The germline V gene encodes CDR1 SGHVS and CDR2 FQNEAQ. Trimming stripped 1 base from V and 2 bases from J, with 15 bases between. Original methodology: Estimates of nucleated cell counts were drawn from the amplification of reference gene primers. Sequenced by immunoSEQ multiplex PCR; TCRdb stores in-frame clones only, minus some. V and J calls and clone size are copied from that table; D and trimming were computed from the DNA. Of approximately 97,000 clones in the sample, 85% to 90% were seen once. This sequence originates from a man aged 45 to 65 with active or convalescent COVID-19. Material for sequencing was peripheral blood. The V and J genes are TRBV7-8 and TRBJ2-1, with D perhaps TRBD1 (6 bases). CDR3 in amino acids: CASSLEHPGATYNEQFF. For the CDR3, the DNA is TGTGCCAGCAGCTTAGAACATCCAGGGGCGACCTACAATGAGCAGTTCTTC. Supplemented by reference TRBV7-8 and TRBJ2-1, the full variable domain reads GAGVSQSPRYKVAKRGQDVALRCDPISGHVSLFWYQQALGQGPEFLTYFQNEAQLDKSGLPSDRFFAERPEGSVSTLKIQRTQQEDSAVYLCASSLEHPGATYNEQFFGPGTRLTVL.